This entry lists 11 T cell receptor beta chains sequenced from one sample in a study of cytomegalovirus exposure and HLA in healthy donors. PCR was performed using 60 Vbeta and 13 Jbeta primers. Generated by immunoSEQ multiplex PCR, the TCRdb table keeps only in-frame clones and is missing some. The sample shows 150,000 to 200,000 clones, around 62% of them seen only once. The sequenced sample was PBMCs. All receptors derive from a man in his forties in good health and CMV-seronegative.

The chain recombines TRBV6-5 with TRBJ2-3; 13 bases match TRBD2. Germline V gene sequence: CDR1 MNHEY, CDR2 SVGAGI. J gave up 3 bases and V 6 bases, and 3 bases lay outside the gene matches. This CDR3 contains 15 residues. The CDR3 here is CASRRGLAGTDTQYF. The CDR3 DNA reads as TGTGCCAGCAGGAGGGGACTAGCGGGGACAGATACGCAGTATTTT.

Here the CDR3 reads CASSHYQETQYF. The CDR3 coding sequence is TGTGCCAGCAGCCATTATCAAGAGACCCAGTACTTC. J is TRBJ2-5 and V is TRBV14; D gene uncertain. Deletions cut 3 bases from V and 2 bases from J, with 4 bases between. The CDR3 spans 12 residues. Germline values: CDR1 SGHDN, CDR2 FVKESK.

This clone occurred a few times. V gene TRBV6-1 combines with J gene TRBJ1-1; D not resolved. Trimming took off 5 bases at V and 2 bases at J, with 6 bases between the two ends. Germline V gene data show CDR1 as MNHNS and CDR2 as SASEGT. CDR3 size: 12 residues. The CDR3 DNA reads as TGTGCCAGCAGTTCCCCTAACACTGAAGCTTTCTTT. Translating gives CASSSPNTEAFF.

V and J are TRBV6-5 and TRBJ2-7; TRBD2 is a possible D gene (5 bases). Between the trimmed V and J ends, which lost 5 bases and 6 bases, there was a span of 8 bases. The CDR3 is made up of 11 amino acids. CDR1 MNHEY and CDR2 SVGAGI come from the germline V gene. CDR3 loop: CASSPGGEQYF. CDR3 coding DNA: TGTGCCAGCAGTCCAGGAGGCGAGCAGTACTTC.

V usage is TRBV10-3 and J usage is TRBJ2-7; D is uncertain. Germline values: CDR1 ENHRY, CDR2 SYGVKD. Trimming took 0 bases from V and 3 from J, leaving 6 bases between them. The CDR3 is 13 residues long. Here the CDR3 reads CAISESSDYEQYF. CDR3 DNA sequence: TGTGCCATCAGTGAGTCGTCAGACTACGAGCAGTACTTC.

This chain connects TRBV5-1 to TRBJ2-2; 7 bases line up with TRBD2. This CDR3 is built from 15 residues. CDR1 and CDR2 (germline): SGHRS, YFSETQ. The V segment lost 1 base and the J segment 5 bases; nucleotides outside the gene matches: 5. The CDR3 region is CASSLSGVGTGELFF. CDR3 nucleotides: TGCGCCAGCAGCTTGAGCGGGGTGGGAACCGGGGAGCTGTTTTTT.

Details on this clone: Mismatch with germline at one junction end may stem from a read error. Other DNA sequences in the same sample also yield this CDR3. V and J are TRBV6-5 and TRBJ1-4, with 8 bases identical to TRBD1. The CDR3 runs 14 residues. Germline V CDR1 and CDR2: MNHEY, SVGAGI. CDR3: CASRLDREGEKLFF. The CDR3 DNA is TGTGCCAGCAGGTTGGACAGGGAAGGAGAAAAGCTGTTTTTT.

This clone was detected only once. The rearrangement uses TRBV5-1 and TRBJ2-1; perhaps TRBD2 as D (7 bases). Deletions cut 0 bases from V and 2 bases from J, with 9 bases between. CDR1 is SGHRS, CDR2 YFSETQ, per germline. The CDR3 is 15 amino acids. CDR3 in amino acids: CASSLEGGPYNEQFF. The CDR3 DNA reads TGCGCCAGCAGCTTGGAGGGGGGGCCCTACAATGAGCAGTTCTTC.

The chain carries TRBV29-1 and TRBJ1-2; D is perhaps TRBD1 (5 bases). This CDR3 region has 12 residues. V was shortened by 2 bases and J by 6 bases, with 10 bases between the two germline ends. Per the germline V gene, CDR1 is SQVTM and CDR2 is ANQGSEA. The CDR3 protein is CSVEKGRDGYTF. The CDR3 DNA sequence: TGCAGCGTTGAAAAGGGGAGGGATGGCTACACCTTC.

There are a few counts of this clone. V and J are TRBV30 and TRBJ1-4; TRBD1 matches 8 bases. The CDR3 is 16 residues long. CDR1 GTSNPN and CDR2 SVGIG come from the germline V gene (reference sequence). With V trimmed by 2 bases and J by 2 bases, 7 bases remained unmatched. The CDR3 sequence: CAWSLSGGPTNEKLFF. DNA of the CDR3: TGTGCCTGGAGTTTGTCAGGGGGCCCTACTAATGAAAAACTGTTTTTT.

This clone was detected a few times. The chain is built from TRBV9 and TRBJ2-7; D is ambiguous. The CDR3 is made up of 10 amino acids. Germline loops: CDR1 SGDLS, CDR2 YYNGEE. CDR3 nucleotides: TGTGGCCATCCTAGGAGCGAGCAGTACTTC. Its translation is CGHPRSEQYF.